The rows below give T cell receptor beta chains drawn from one sample of a study of early T cells in non-severe SARS-CoV-2 infection. MiXCR, applied by TCRdb to the 5' RACE reads, yields one record per CDR3 protein. The sample holds under 65,000 distinct CDR3 sequences, roughly 13% seen once. The sample here was whole blood, taken at baseline. The receptors were gathered from an adult who was a healthcare worker with PCR-confirmed SARS-CoV-2 infection or an uninfected control (not recorded which). Each CDR3 is given with its conserved first and last residue. A D gene is named only where the DNA matches it firmly. A clone size is listed for some rows: how often the clone was seen (once, few, many), or a class if it is expanded.

D gene	clone size	J gene	V gene	CDR3 DNA	CDR3 protein
NA	NA	TRBJ2-3	TRBV6-1	TGTGCCAGCAGTGAGGCTAGCGTCACAGATACGCAGTATTTT	CASSEASVTDTQYF
TRBD1	many	TRBJ1-1	TRBV10-3	TGTGCCATCAGTGCAGATCTGACAGGGAGGTTGGAAATGAACACTGAAGCTTTCTTT	CAISADLTGRLEMNTEAFF
NA	NA	TRBJ2-2	TRBV6-4	TGTGCCAGCAGTGACGACGGAACCGGGGAGCTGTTTTTT	CASSDDGTGELFF
TRBD2	NA	TRBJ2-3	TRBV7-6	TGTGCCAGCAGCTTAGGAGCGGGAGCCCTCACAGATACGCAGTATTTT	CASSLGAGALTDTQYF
NA	few	TRBJ2-7	TRBV20-1	TGCAGTGCTACCCAAGTAGGCTACGAGCAGTACTTC	CSATQVGYEQYF
TRBD1	few	TRBJ2-3	TRBV5-1	TGCGCCAGCAGCCTAACAGGGGGAGGAACAGATACGCAGTATTTT	CASSLTGGGTDTQYF
TRBD1	few	TRBJ2-6	TRBV20-1	TGCAGTGCCAGGGGGCTAGGGGCCAACGTCCTGACTTTC	CSARGLGANVLTF
NA	NA	TRBJ2-5	TRBV12-3/TRBV12-4	TGTGCCAGCAGTAAGGTCCAAGAGACCCAGTACTTC	CASSKVQETQYF
NA	NA	TRBJ2-3	TRBV6-1	TGTGCCAGCAGTGAAGAGGGGGGGCCCTATCCGCCGCAGTATTTT	CASSEEGGPYPPQYF
NA	few	TRBJ1-1	TRBV6-4	TGTGCCAGCAGTGAACAGGGCGGTGCAACTGAAGCTTTCTTT	CASSEQGGATEAFF
NA	few	TRBJ2-3	TRBV7-9	TGTGCCAGCAGCTTAGAGGTTACTACGCAGTATTTT	CASSLEVTTQYF
TRBD1	NA	TRBJ2-7	TRBV29-1	TGCAGCGTTGAAGAGGGCAGGGGGCAGCAGTACTTC	CSVEEGRGQQYF
TRBD1	few	TRBJ2-7	TRBV7-9	TGTGCCAGCAGCTCAGCCGGGACAGGGATTTGGTACGAGCAGTACTTC	CASSSAGTGIWYEQYF
TRBD1	NA	TRBJ2-3	TRBV19	TGTGCCAGTAGTATAGGGGGACAGGGGAGAACAGATACGCAGTATTTT	CASSIGGQGRTDTQYF
TRBD1	few	TRBJ2-7	TRBV12-3/TRBV12-4	TGTGCCAGCACCCTAGACAGGGCGATCTACGAGCAGTACTTC	CASTLDRAIYEQYF
NA	few	TRBJ2-7	TRBV18	TGTGCCAGCTCACCGGGGATGGACTACGAGCAGTACTTC	CASSPGMDYEQYF
TRBD2	NA	TRBJ2-3	TRBV5-5	TGTGCCAGCAGCTTTACCGTAGCGGGGGGGCCACCAGATACGCAGTATTTT	CASSFTVAGGPPDTQYF
NA	NA	TRBJ2-5	TRBV7-9	TGTGCCAGCAGCTTAGTAGGGGAGGAGACCCAGTACTTC	CASSLVGEETQYF
TRBD1	few	TRBJ1-5	TRBV6-1	TGTGCCAGCAGTGAAGGACAGGGCCTCAATCAGCCCCAGCATTTT	CASSEGQGLNQPQHF
NA	NA	TRBJ2-7	TRBV2	TGTGCCAGCAGTTTCGAAACAGCCCGGGGGGAGCAGTACTTC	CASSFETARGEQYF
NA	few	TRBJ2-4	TRBV3-1	TGTGCCAGCAGCCAAGCGGCCGCTTGGGACATTCAGTACTTC	CASSQAAAWDIQYF
NA	NA	TRBJ2-1	TRBV29-1	TGCAGCGTTGAAAAAGCGGGGCAGTTCTTC	CSVEKAGQFF
NA	NA	TRBJ2-7	TRBV11-3	TGTGCCAGCAGCTTAGATCTGCTATCTAGGGAGCAGTACTTC	CASSLDLLSREQYF
TRBD1	many	TRBJ2-7	TRBV18	TGTGCCAGCTCACCGGGACAGAGTACCTACGAGCAGTACTTC	CASSPGQSTYEQYF
TRBD2	many	TRBJ2-3	TRBV12-3/TRBV12-4	TGTGCCAGCACTGGGGGGGTCACAGATACGCAGTATTTT	CASTGGVTDTQYF